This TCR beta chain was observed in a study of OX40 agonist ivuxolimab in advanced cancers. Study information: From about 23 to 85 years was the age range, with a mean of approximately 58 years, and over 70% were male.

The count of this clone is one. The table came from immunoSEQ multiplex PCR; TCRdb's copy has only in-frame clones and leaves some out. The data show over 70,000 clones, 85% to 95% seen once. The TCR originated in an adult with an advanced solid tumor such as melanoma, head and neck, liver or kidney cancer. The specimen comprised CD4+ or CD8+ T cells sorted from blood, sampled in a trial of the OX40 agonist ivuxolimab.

The CDR3 coding sequence is TGTGCCAGCAGCTTAGAGCAAAAAGGCCAGGGAGGCGAGCAGTACTTC. Translating it yields CASSLEQKGQGGEQYF. The chain uses TRBV7-9 and TRBJ2-7; tentative D call: TRBD2 (6 bases). The germline V gene encodes CDR1 SEHNR and CDR2 FQNEAQ (reference sequence). The V end was cut by 1 base, the J end by 6 bases, with 19 bases between. CDR3 length: 16 residues. The variable domain in full, with the rest retrieved from reference TRBV7-9 and TRBJ2-7, is DTGVSQNPRHKITKRGQNVTFRCDPISEHNRLYWYRQTLGQGPEFLTYFQNEAQLEKSRLLSDRFSAERPKGSFSTLEIQRTEQGDSAMYLCASSLEQKGQGGEQYFGPGTRLTVT.